The text below deals with one T cell receptor (beta chain). With V trimmed by 5 bases and J by 0 bases, 7 bases remained unmatched. This CDR3 region has 18 residues. Germline values: CDR1 LNHDA, CDR2 SQIVND (reference sequence). Authors' processing steps: Researchers report that nucleated cell counts were estimated from reference gene primer amplification. Some clones are missing from TCRdb's copy, which holds only in-frame ones; the method was immunoSEQ multiplex PCR. V, J and clone size derive from that table, while D and trimming were established from the DNA sequence. This sample has 110,000 or so clones; around four fifths occur once, and the top ten carry 9.5% to 13%. This sample stems from a study of blood T cell repertoires in COVID-19. Study overall: Collection of acute and convalescent COVID-19 samples took place in the United States, Italy and Spain. Nucleic acid was either cDNA or gDNA, and it came from T cells, B-cell-depleted T cells, or PBMCs.

The chain carries TRBV19 and TRBJ2-4; 13 nucleotides align to TRBD2. Sequenced: peripheral blood. This clonotype was sampled from a human donor in a cohort sampled during active COVID-19. CDR3 protein: CASSATSGGPVAKNIQYF. Written as DNA, the CDR3 is TGTGCCAGTAGTGCGACTAGCGGGGGGCCCGTAGCCAAAAACATTCAGTACTTC. The full variable domain, completed using reference TRBV19 and TRBJ2-4, is DGGITQSPKYLFRKEGQNVTLSCEQNLNHDAMYWYRQDPGQGLRLIYYSQIVNDFQKGDIAEGYSVSREKKESFPLTVTSAQKNPTAFYLCASSATSGGPVAKNIQYFGAGTRLSVL.